This T cell receptor (beta chain) came from a study of siplizumab effects on memory and regulatory T cells. Study results and limitations: Significantly reduced by siplizumab was the cumulative frequency of alloreactive sequences, namely those traceable to unstimulated CD4+ memory cells. Naive T cells appeared more diverse than memory cells and seemed to be major alloresponse contributors.

V lost 3 bases, J lost 0 bases, and 4 bases lay in between. CDR1 and CDR2 from the germline V gene are SGHNT and YYREEE (reference sequence). CDR3 length equals 12 residues. Produced via immunoSEQ multiplex PCR; TCRdb's table is partial and in-frame only. The repertoire holds some 100,000 clones, with around 92% as singletons. Remarks on this clone: What it recognizes is unknown.

Sequencing used Tregs sorted from blood. The chain uses TRBV5-4 and TRBJ2-7; D gene uncertain. The TCR was taken from a human donor in good health. The chain's CDR3 is CASSYNSYEQYF. In nucleotides, the CDR3 is TGTGCCAGCAGCTACAACTCCTACGAGCAGTACTTC.